This is a list of T cell receptor beta chains from one sample in a study of blood T cell repertoires in COVID-19. Produced via immunoSEQ multiplex PCR; TCRdb's table is partial and in-frame only. The repertoire holds a few hundred thousand clones, around 91% seen once, with around 15% in the top ten. The sequencing sample was made of PBMCs or T cells enriched from blood (not recorded which). These receptors were obtained from a man aged 25 to 45 who had been exposed to COVID-19. The conserved cysteine and the conserved F or W are not part of the CDR3 here.

cdr3_aa j_call v_call
ASSIDTGYRPQH TRBJ1-5 TRBV19
ASRDGGNYGYT TRBJ1-2 TRBV6-5
ASSRDGGRSETQY TRBJ2-5 TRBV13
ASSIVVTANNMREQY TRBJ2-7 TRBV19
ASSQVAGDASTPTYNEQF TRBJ2-1 TRBV3-1/TRBV3-2
ASSDRGREVGQPQH TRBJ1-5 TRBV10-1
ASRIGTDHTGELF TRBJ2-2 TRBV19
ASSPRDTPRSAF TRBJ1-1 TRBV4-1
ASTGGPGSPLH TRBJ1-6 TRBV2
ASSLGRRGENQPQH TRBJ1-5 TRBV5-1
ASSDLGTGGGNTEAF TRBJ1-1 TRBV25-1
ASSPQQGFSDTQY TRBJ2-3 TRBV7-2
ASSLRGGETQY TRBJ2-5 TRBV5-1
ASSQDRGTAGGAF TRBJ1-1 TRBV4-3
ASSYTRGPVNYGYT TRBJ1-2 TRBV7-3
ASSLAVRSRGTEAF TRBJ1-1 TRBV7-9
ASWGDRTDTQY TRBJ2-3 TRBV18
ASSFSGWVGRETQY TRBJ2-5 TRBV27
ASSIDGLAGEETQY TRBJ2-5 TRBV5-1
ASRRQTNQPQH TRBJ1-5 TRBV6-5
ASSFLTTPHGYT TRBJ1-2 TRBV5-1
ASSEPGQGLTGELF TRBJ2-2 TRBV6-1
ASSFRQGAITEAF TRBJ1-1 TRBV6-5
ASSLAGRTGPGTQY TRBJ2-5 TRBV5-5
ASSQDFFVRQQNTEAF TRBJ1-1 TRBV3-1/TRBV3-2
ASGPLTGVNFYGYT TRBJ1-2 TRBV12-5
ASSILDSKETQY TRBJ2-5 TRBV19
ASSSHRGETQY TRBJ2-5 TRBV6-5
ASSFGGSNQPQH TRBJ1-5 TRBV5-5
ATSRDQASGNQETQY TRBJ2-5 TRBV15
ASSMGQGDYGYT TRBJ1-2 TRBV5-4
ASSFQGETQY TRBJ2-5 TRBV12-3/TRBV12-4
ASSLGVAETQY TRBJ2-5 TRBV7-2
SASLGAVNTEAF TRBJ1-1 TRBV20-1
ASSPGTAYGYT TRBJ1-2 TRBV5-1
ASSYAGMVRDEQF TRBJ2-1 TRBV6-5
ASSQLRGEKLF TRBJ1-4 TRBV4-1
ASSPRLGGLNNEQF TRBJ2-1 TRBV7-2
ASSQTRQPGEQETQY TRBJ2-5 TRBV4-1
ASGLVTGSSGNTIY TRBJ1-3 TRBV12-5
ASSSSPSGVGGQDTQY TRBJ2-3 TRBV7-8
ASSLDAGGPTGELF TRBJ2-2 TRBV5-6
ASSLFGLASYEQY TRBJ2-7 TRBV5-4
SAPGDTEAF TRBJ1-1 TRBV20-1
ASSIRDRGRVKPQH TRBJ1-5 TRBV19
ASSSSQGNEKLF TRBJ1-4 TRBV13
ASSISGLAGGRPPDTQY TRBJ2-3 TRBV19
ASSLILAGTDTQY TRBJ2-3 TRBV7-2
ASSLAHRATEAF TRBJ1-1 TRBV5-4
ASSLFGGFTYNEQF TRBJ2-1 TRBV5-4
ASRGQGALGNTIY TRBJ1-3 TRBV2
ASSPRQGTNQPQH TRBJ1-5 TRBV27
AIGRTGRSYNEQF TRBJ2-1 TRBV10-3
ATSRDLANTGELF TRBJ2-2 TRBV15